One and the same sample provided the 11 T cell receptor beta chains below, sequenced in a study of immune characteristics of hereditary and idiopathic chronic pancreatitis. Total pancreatectomy with islet autotransplantation was the source of the chronic pancreatitis pancreas tissue. Profiled with immunoSEQ multiplex PCR; TCRdb holds only in-frame clones, not every one. The data contain about 15,000 clones, around 67% of them singletons. Sequencing used pancreas tissue with hereditary chronic pancreatitis. The receptors were gathered from a human donor with chronic pancreatitis.

The sample holds one count of this clone. V gene TRBV30 combines with J gene TRBJ2-2; no definite D call. The CDR3 runs 11 residues. The germline CDR1 and CDR2 sequences are GTSNPN and SVGIG (reference sequence). Trimming took off 3 bases at V and 6 bases at J, with 5 bases between the two ends. Here the CDR3 reads CAWSSAGELFF. In nucleotides, the CDR3 is TGTGCCTGGAGCAGCGCCGGGGAGCTGTTTTTT. Filled out from reference TRBV30 and TRBJ2-2, the complete variable domain reads SQTIHQWPATLVQPVGSPLSLECTVEGTSNPNLYWYRQAAGRGLQLLFYSVGIGQISSEVPQNLSASRPQDRQFILSSKKLLLSDSGFYLCAWSSAGELFFGEGSRLTVL.

V usage is TRBV5-1 and J usage is TRBJ2-3, with 7 nucleotides matching TRBD1. The CDR3 covers 15 residues. The V segment lost 0 bases and the J segment 5 bases; nucleotides outside the gene matches: 6. The germline CDR1 and CDR2 sequences are SGHRS and YFSETQ. The CDR3 loop is CASSLGGGIGDTQYF. In DNA, the CDR3 is TGCGCCAGCAGCTTGGGAGGGGGCATAGGAGATACGCAGTATTTT.

This chain uses TRBV15 with TRBJ2-2; the D is unclear. Trimming removed 4 bases at V and 12 bases at J, with 12 bases between. The CDR3 extends over 12 amino acids. CDR1 LNHNV and CDR2 YYDKDF come from the germline V gene (reference sequence). Written as DNA, the CDR3 is TGTGCCACCAGCACCGACGTGGGAAAGCTGTTTTTT. Translated, it gives CATSTDVGKLFF.

The table lists this clone with a count of one. V gene TRBV9 combines with J gene TRBJ2-7; D gene ambiguous. In germline, CDR1 is SGDLS, CDR2 YYNGEE. The CDR3 spans 16 residues. V was clipped by 0 bases and J by 7 bases, with 20 bases between them. The CDR3, as DNA: TGTGCCAGCAGCGTAGGGCTTAGCAACAATCCCGGGGAGCAGTACTTC. Translated: CASSVGLSNNPGEQYF.

The genes are TRBV28 and TRBJ2-7, with D maybe TRBD1 (6 bases). This CDR3 has 13 residues. CDR1 is MDHEN, CDR2 SYDVKM, per germline. V was trimmed by 2 bases and J by 2 bases, leaving 7 bases between them. The CDR3 nucleotides are TGTGCCAGCAGTTTACGGGACACCTACGAGCAGTACTTC. It translates to CASSLRDTYEQYF.

The chain combines TRBV30 with TRBJ1-5; 7 bases agree with TRBD1. The V segment lost 5 bases and the J segment 6 bases; nucleotides outside the gene matches: 7. CDR3 length: 13 residues. Germline loops: CDR1 GTSNPN, CDR2 SVGIG (reference sequence). The CDR3 region is CAWDTGEGQPQHF. CDR3 nucleotide sequence: TGTGCCTGGGACACAGGGGAGGGTCAGCCCCAGCATTTT.

The genes are TRBV5-1 and TRBJ1-6, with D unresolved. The CDR3 contains 16 residues. The germline CDR1 and CDR2 sequences are SGHRS and YFSETQ. V was pared by 0 bases and J by 8 bases, with 15 bases between. CDR3 DNA: TGCGCCAGCAGCTTGGAAGTTTTGGGGAAAGATTCACCCCTCCACTTT. Translation: CASSLEVLGKDSPLHF.

The chain recombines TRBV28 with TRBJ1-3; D is unclear. V lost 4 bases and J 3 bases, leaving 16 bases between the germline ends. CDR3 size: 16 residues. Germline V gives CDR1 MDHEN, CDR2 SYDVKM. For the CDR3, the DNA is TGTGCCAGCAGTTCCCCAGTGAAGGCGCATGGAAACACCATATATTTT. Amino acids: CASSSPVKAHGNTIYF. Supplemented by reference TRBV28 and TRBJ1-3, the full variable domain reads DVKVTQSSRYLVKRTGEKVFLECVQDMDHENMFWYRQDPGLGLRLIYFSYDVKMKEKGDIPEGYSVSREKKERFSLILESASTNQTSMYLCASSSPVKAHGNTIYFGEGSWLTVV.

The chain carries TRBV2 and TRBJ2-5, with 8 bases aligning to TRBD2. CDR3 length equals 14 residues. Per the germline V gene, CDR1 is SNHLY and CDR2 is FYNNEI. Germline trimming cut 6 bases from V and 5 bases from J; bases unmatched to any gene: 8. The CDR3 protein is CASRARGGLETQYF. CDR3 bases: TGTGCCAGCAGAGCCCGGGGGGGGTTGGAGACCCAGTACTTC.

The CDR3 sequence: CASSRDDMRDTQYF. As DNA, the CDR3 is TGTGCCAGCAGTCGGGACGATATGAGGGATACGCAGTATTTT. The J gene is TRBJ2-3, the V gene TRBV6-4; either TRBD1 or TRBD2 may supply D (5 bases each). V lost 5 bases and J 6 bases, leaving 15 bases between the germline ends. The CDR3 consists of 14 residues. The germline gives CDR1 MRHNA, CDR2 SNTAGT.

The CDR3: CSARALGQFF. The DNA of the CDR3 is TGCAGTGCTAGGGCCCTTGGGCAGTTCTTC. The rearrangement uses TRBV20-1 and TRBJ2-1, with no clear D. Between the trimmed V and J ends, which lost 3 bases and 12 bases, there was a span of 9 bases. The CDR3 runs 10 residues. Germline lookup yields CDR1 DFQATT and CDR2 SNEGSKA (reference sequence).